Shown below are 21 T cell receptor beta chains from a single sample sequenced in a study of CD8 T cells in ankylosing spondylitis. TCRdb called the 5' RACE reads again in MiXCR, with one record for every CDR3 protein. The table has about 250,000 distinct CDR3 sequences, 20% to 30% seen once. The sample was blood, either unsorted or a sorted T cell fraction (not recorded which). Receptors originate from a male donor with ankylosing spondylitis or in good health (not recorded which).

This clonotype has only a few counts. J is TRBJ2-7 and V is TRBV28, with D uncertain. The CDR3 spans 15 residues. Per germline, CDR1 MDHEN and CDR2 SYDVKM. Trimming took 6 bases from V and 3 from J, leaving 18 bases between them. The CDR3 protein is CASSPLHRPLYEQYF. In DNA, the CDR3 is TGTGCCAGCAGCCCACTACACAGACCTCTCTACGAGCAGTACTTC.

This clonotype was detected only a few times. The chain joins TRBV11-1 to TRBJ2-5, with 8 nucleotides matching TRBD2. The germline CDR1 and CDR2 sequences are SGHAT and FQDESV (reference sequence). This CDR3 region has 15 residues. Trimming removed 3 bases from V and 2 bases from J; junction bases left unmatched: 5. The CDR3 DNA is TGTGCCAGCAGCTTTGGAGCGGGGGCGCAAGAGACCCAGTACTTC. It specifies CASSFGAGAQETQYF.

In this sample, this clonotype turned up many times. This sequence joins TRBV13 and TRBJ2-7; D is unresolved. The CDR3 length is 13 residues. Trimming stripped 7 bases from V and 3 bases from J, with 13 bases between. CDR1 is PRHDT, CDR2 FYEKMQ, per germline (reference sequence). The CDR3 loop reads CASIDDIHYEQYF. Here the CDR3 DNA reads TGTGCCAGCATTGATGACATTCACTACGAGCAGTACTTC.

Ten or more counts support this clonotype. CDR3 nucleotides: TGCGCCAGCAGCCAAAAAGGGGGGATCGGGAACACTGAAGCTTTCTTT. Its translation is CASSQKGGIGNTEAFF. The V gene is TRBV4-1, the J gene TRBJ1-1; D might be TRBD1 (6 bases). In germline, CDR1 is MGHRA, CDR2 YSYEKL. This CDR3 is built from 16 residues. V was trimmed by 2 bases and J by 1 base, leaving 14 bases between them.

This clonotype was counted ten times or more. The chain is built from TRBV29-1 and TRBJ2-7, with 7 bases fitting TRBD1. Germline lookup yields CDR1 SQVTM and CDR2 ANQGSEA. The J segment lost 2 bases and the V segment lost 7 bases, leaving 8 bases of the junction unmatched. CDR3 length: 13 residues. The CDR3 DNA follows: TGCAGCGCTTTGACAGGGCTGACCTACGAGCAGTACTTC. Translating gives CSALTGLTYEQYF.

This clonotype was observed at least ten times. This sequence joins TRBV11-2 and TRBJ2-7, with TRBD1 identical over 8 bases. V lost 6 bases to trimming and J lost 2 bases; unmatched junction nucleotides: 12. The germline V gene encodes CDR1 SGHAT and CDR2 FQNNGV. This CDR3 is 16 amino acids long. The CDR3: CASRAWTGIRTYEQYF. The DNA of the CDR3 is TGTGCCAGCAGGGCGTGGACAGGGATTAGAACCTACGAGCAGTACTTC.

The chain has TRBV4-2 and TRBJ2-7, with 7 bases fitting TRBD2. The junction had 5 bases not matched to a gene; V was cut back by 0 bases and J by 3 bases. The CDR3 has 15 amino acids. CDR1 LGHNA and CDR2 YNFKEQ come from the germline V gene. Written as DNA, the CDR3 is TGTGCCAGCAGCCAAGAATGGGCTAGCGGCTACGAGCAGTACTTC. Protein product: CASSQEWASGYEQYF.

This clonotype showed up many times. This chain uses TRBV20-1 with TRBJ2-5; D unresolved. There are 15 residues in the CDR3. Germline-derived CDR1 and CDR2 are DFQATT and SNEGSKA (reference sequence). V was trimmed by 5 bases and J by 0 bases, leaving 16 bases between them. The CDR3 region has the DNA TGCAGTGCTGAACCACGGCGATGGTACCAAGAGACCCAGTACTTC. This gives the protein CSAEPRRWYQETQYF.

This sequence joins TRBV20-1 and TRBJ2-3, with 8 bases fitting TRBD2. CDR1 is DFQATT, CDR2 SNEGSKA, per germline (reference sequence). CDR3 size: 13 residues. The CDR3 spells CRAPRGGTDTQYF. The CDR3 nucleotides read TGCAGAGCACCCCGGGGGGGTACAGATACGCAGTATTTT.

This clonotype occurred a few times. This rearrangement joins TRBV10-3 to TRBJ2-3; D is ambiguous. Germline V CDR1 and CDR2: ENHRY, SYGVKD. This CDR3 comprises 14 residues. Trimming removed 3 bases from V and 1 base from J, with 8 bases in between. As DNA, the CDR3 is TGTGCCATCAGTGACATGACGGGCACAGATACGCAGTATTTT. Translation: CAISDMTGTDTQYF.

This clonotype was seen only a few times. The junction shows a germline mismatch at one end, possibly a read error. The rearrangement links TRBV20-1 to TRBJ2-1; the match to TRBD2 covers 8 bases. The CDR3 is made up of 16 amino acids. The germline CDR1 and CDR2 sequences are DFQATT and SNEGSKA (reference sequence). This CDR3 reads CSARDPGGGFGDEQFF. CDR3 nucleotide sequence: TGCAGTGCTCGAGACCCAGGCGGGGGGTTTGGAGATGAGCAGTTCTTC.

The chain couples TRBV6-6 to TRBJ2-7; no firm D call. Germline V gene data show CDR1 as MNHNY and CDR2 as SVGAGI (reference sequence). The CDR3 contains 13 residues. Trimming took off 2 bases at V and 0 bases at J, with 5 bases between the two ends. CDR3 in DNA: TGTGCCAGCAGTTACCTCAGCTCCTACGAGCAGTACTTC. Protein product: CASSYLSSYEQYF.

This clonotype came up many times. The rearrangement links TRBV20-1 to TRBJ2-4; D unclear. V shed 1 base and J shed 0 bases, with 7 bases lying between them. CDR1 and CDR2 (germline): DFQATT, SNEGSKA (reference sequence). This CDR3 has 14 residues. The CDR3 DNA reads TGCAGTGCTAGAGGTCTGGAAGCCAAAAACATTCAGTACTTC. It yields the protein CSARGLEAKNIQYF.

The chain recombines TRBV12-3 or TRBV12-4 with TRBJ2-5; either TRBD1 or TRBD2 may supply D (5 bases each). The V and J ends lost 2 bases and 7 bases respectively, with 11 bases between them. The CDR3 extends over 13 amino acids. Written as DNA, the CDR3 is TGTGCCAGCAGTTTATACGGGACCGTGACCCAGTACTTC. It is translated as CASSLYGTVTQYF.

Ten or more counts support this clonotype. The DNA of the CDR3 is TGTGCCAGCAGCGCGAGGACTAGAGATACGCAGTATTTT. Amino acids: CASSARTRDTQYF. The gene calls are TRBV7-2 and TRBJ2-3; 7 nucleotides agree with TRBD2. Per germline, CDR1 SGHTA and CDR2 FQGNSA. The CDR3 is 13 amino acids. The V gene end was trimmed by 5 bases and the J gene end by 5 bases; junction bases not matched to a gene: 4.

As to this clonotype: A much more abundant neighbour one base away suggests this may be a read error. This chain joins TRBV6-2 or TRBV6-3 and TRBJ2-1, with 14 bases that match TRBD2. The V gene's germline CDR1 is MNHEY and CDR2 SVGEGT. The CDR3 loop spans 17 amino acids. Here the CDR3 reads CANGTSGGDGSYNEHFF. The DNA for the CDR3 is TGTGCCAACGGGACTAGCGGGGGAGATGGCTCCTACAATGAGCACTTCTTC.

As DNA, the CDR3 is TGTGCCAGCAGCGTGAGGGAGGCTGGGGCCAACGTCCTGACTTTC. Translating gives CASSVREAGANVLTF. The rearrangement links TRBV7-2 to TRBJ2-6; tentative D call: TRBD2 (6 bases). Trimming stripped 5 bases from V and 2 bases from J, with 10 bases between. The length of the CDR3 is 15 residues. Germline V gene sequence: CDR1 SGHTA, CDR2 FQGNSA. The full variable domain, completed using reference TRBV7-2 and TRBJ2-6, is GAGVSQSPSNKVTEKGKDVELRCDPISGHTALYWYRQSLGQGLEFLIYFQGNSAPDKSGLPSDRFSAERTGGSVSTLTIQRTQQEDSAVYLCASSVREAGANVLTFGAGSRLTVL.

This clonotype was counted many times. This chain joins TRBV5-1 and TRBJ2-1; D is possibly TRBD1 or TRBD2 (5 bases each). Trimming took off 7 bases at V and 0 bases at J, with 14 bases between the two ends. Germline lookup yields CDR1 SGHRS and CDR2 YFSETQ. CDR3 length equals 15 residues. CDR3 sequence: CASAPGPLSYNEQFF. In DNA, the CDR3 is TGCGCCAGCGCGCCGGGACCACTCTCCTACAATGAGCAGTTCTTC.

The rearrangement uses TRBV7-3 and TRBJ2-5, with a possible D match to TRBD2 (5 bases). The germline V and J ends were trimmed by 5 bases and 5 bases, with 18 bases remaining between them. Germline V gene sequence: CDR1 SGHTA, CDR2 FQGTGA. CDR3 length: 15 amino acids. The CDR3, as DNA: TGTGCCAGCAGCCCTAGTTCTTCAGGAGGCGAGACCCAGTACTTC. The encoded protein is CASSPSSSGGETQYF.

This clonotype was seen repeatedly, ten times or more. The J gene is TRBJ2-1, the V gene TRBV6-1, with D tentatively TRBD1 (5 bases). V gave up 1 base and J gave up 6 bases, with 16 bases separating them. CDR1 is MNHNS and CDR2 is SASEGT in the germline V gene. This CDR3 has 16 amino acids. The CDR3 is CASSEESQGRSNEQFF. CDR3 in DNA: TGTGCCAGCAGTGAAGAGAGTCAGGGCCGTAGCAATGAGCAGTTCTTC.

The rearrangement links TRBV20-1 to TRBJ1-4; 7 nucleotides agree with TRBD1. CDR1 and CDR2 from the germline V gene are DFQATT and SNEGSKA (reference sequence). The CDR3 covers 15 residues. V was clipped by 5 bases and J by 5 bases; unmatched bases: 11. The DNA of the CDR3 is TGCAGTGCTTCCGGCCGGGACAGAATGAATGAAAAACTGTTTTTT. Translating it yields CSASGRDRMNEKLFF.